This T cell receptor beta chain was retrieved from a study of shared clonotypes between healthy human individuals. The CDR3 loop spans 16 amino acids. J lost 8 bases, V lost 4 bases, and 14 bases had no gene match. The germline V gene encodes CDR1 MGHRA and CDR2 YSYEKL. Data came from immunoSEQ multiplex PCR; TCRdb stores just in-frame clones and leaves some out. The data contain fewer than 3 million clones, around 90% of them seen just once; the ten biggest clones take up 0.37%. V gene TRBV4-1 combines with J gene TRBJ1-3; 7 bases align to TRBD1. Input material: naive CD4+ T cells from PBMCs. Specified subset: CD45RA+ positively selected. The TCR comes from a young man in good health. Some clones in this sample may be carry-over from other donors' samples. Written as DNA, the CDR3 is TGCGCCAGCAGCCCCCGGGCAGGGGGGCCCGGTGACACCATATATTTT. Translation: CASSPRAGGPGDTIYF.